Listed below are T cell receptor beta chains from one sample, sequenced in a study of T cells in Graves' hyperthyroidism and ophthalmopathy. One entry per CDR3 protein, called by TCRdb with MiXCR from the multiplex PCR reads. Of 380,000 or so distinct CDR3 sequences in the sample, about 18% are singletons; the top ten hold around 3.4%. Sequenced input: blood. The origin of the receptors is a woman aged 18-29 years with Graves' hyperthyroidism. Both conserved end residues are part of each CDR3. The D gene is left open where the match is weak. Expanded clones are given a class, and other clones once, few, many or no size at all.

size	V	J	D	CDR3	DNA
.	TRBV6-2/TRBV6-3	TRBJ1-6	.	CASSYGQSYNSPLHF	TGTGCCAGCAGTTACGGACAGAGCTATAATTCACCCCTCCACTTT
.	TRBV15	TRBJ1-6	.	CATSRDRAGSSPLHF	TGTGCCACCAGCAGAGATCGGGCAGGGTCTTCACCCCTCCACTTT
many	TRBV6-1	TRBJ2-4	.	CASSVRDFGRAKNIQYF	TGTGCCAGCAGTGTTCGGGACTTCGGTCGAGCCAAAAACATTCAGTACTTC
.	TRBV12-3/TRBV12-4	TRBJ1-1	.	CASSFGGSGRAFF	TGTGCCAGCAGTTTCGGAGGATCAGGGAGAGCTTTCTTT
many	TRBV20-1	TRBJ2-5	.	CSALGGPETQYF	TGCAGTGCTCTCGGGGGGCCAGAGACCCAGTACTTC
many	TRBV20-1	TRBJ2-7	TRBD2	CSARGLADYEQYF	TGCAGTGCTAGAGGTCTAGCGGACTACGAGCAGTACTTC
many	TRBV2	TRBJ1-2	.	CASSEGQEDGYTF	TGTGCCAGCAGTGAAGGACAGGAGGACGGCTACACCTTC
.	TRBV25-1	TRBJ1-1	.	CASSEVAGSTEAFF	TGTGCCAGCAGTGAAGTGGCGGGGAGCACTGAAGCTTTCTTT
many	TRBV5-1	TRBJ1-1	TRBD1	CASSLSGTATPRAFF	TGCGCCAGCAGCCTTTCCGGGACAGCCACACCTAGAGCTTTCTTT
many	TRBV11-2	TRBJ2-7	.	CASSLNRRRQVYEQYF	TGTGCCAGCAGCTTAAATCGGCGGCGACAGGTCTACGAGCAGTACTTC
many	TRBV2	TRBJ1-5	.	CASSNQPQHF	TGTGCCAGCAGTAATCAGCCCCAGCATTTT
many	TRBV28	TRBJ2-7	TRBD2	CASSLILAGGFEQYF	TGTGCCAGCAGTTTAATTCTAGCGGGGGGGTTTGAGCAGTACTTC
many	TRBV3-1	TRBJ1-5	.	CASSQGVGSNQPQHF	TGTGCCAGCAGCCAAGGGGTAGGCAGCAATCAGCCCCAGCATTTT
few	TRBV30	TRBJ2-5	TRBD1	CAWSRGQGETQYF	TGTGCCTGGAGTCGGGGACAGGGGGAGACCCAGTACTTC
many	TRBV28	TRBJ1-2	.	CASGPPEHYGYTF	TGTGCCAGCGGCCCCCCGGAGCACTATGGCTACACCTTC
few	TRBV6-2/TRBV6-3	TRBJ2-7	.	CASSYSPDGAYEQYF	TGTGCCAGCAGTTACTCTCCGGACGGAGCCTACGAGCAGTACTTC
many	TRBV5-1	TRBJ1-2	TRBD1	CASSPHRGQDYGYTF	TGCGCCAGCAGCCCTCACAGGGGGCAAGACTATGGCTACACCTTC
few	TRBV3-1	TRBJ2-7	.	CASSHTGEYEQYF	TGTGCCAGCAGCCATACCGGGGAATACGAGCAGTACTTC
few	TRBV10-3	TRBJ2-6	.	CGVRGKFSGANVLTF	TGTGGTGTACGGGGGAAATTCTCTGGGGCCAACGTCCTGACTTTC
few	TRBV30	TRBJ1-1	.	CAWSSVLPEAFF	TGTGCCTGGAGTTCGGTTCTCCCTGAAGCTTTCTTT
.	TRBV6-5	TRBJ1-1	TRBD1	CASSLRKGAVTEAFF	TGTGCCAGCAGTTTAAGGAAGGGGGCTGTCACTGAAGCTTTCTTT
many	TRBV29-1	TRBJ1-1	.	CSATRVNTEAFF	TGCAGCGCCACCAGGGTTAACACTGAAGCTTTCTTT
.	TRBV6-5	TRBJ2-3	.	CASSYLDTQYF	TGTGCCAGCAGTTACTTGGATACGCAGTATTTT
.	TRBV10-3	TRBJ1-1	.	CAISETRGTEAFF	TGTGCCATCAGTGAGACCAGGGGCACTGAAGCTTTCTTT
many	TRBV5-6	TRBJ1-2	.	CASRRLSNYGYTF	TGTGCCAGCCGCCGCCTATCTAACTATGGCTACACCTTC
many	TRBV5-1	TRBJ1-2	.	CASSLALSRQTNYGYTF	TGCGCCAGCAGCTTGGCTCTTTCACGGCAAACTAACTATGGCTACACCTTC
many	TRBV9	TRBJ2-7	.	CASSPDAVAGEQYF	TGTGCCAGCAGCCCGGACGCAGTGGCCGGCGAGCAGTACTTC
many	TRBV6-5	TRBJ2-7	.	CASSYGGWSGLPYEQYF	TGTGCCAGCAGTTACGGTGGTTGGTCAGGGCTCCCCTACGAGCAGTACTTC
many	TRBV2	TRBJ1-2	.	CASSEAMGGHGYTF	TGTGCCAGCAGTGAAGCGATGGGGGGTCATGGCTACACCTTC
many	TRBV12-3/TRBV12-4	TRBJ1-2	.	CASSTGTDGGYGYTF	TGTGCCAGCAGTACCGGGACCGATGGAGGCTATGGCTACACCTTC
once	TRBV7-2	TRBJ2-2	.	CASSPETTMPGELFF	TGTGCCAGCAGCCCCGAGACCACGATGCCCGGGGAGCTGTTTTTT
many	TRBV5-1	TRBJ1-2	TRBD1	CASSFRGQSNGYTF	TGCGCCAGCAGCTTCAGGGGACAGTCTAACGGCTACACCTTC